This TCR beta chain was documented in a study of blood T cell repertoires in COVID-19. Turning to the study itself: Both acute and convalescent COVID-19 samples were obtained from the United States, Italy and Spain. PBMCs, B-cell-depleted T cells, or T cells were the source of the cDNA or gDNA that made up the material.

CDR1 SGHTA and CDR2 FQGNSA come from the germline V gene. Trimming took off 6 bases at V and 8 bases at J, with 10 bases between the two ends. This CDR3 has 11 residues. In the original processing: Amplification from reference gene primers served as the basis for estimated nucleated cell counts. The protocol was immunoSEQ multiplex PCR, while the TCRdb copy is restricted to in-frame clones and leaves out a portion. That table furnishes V, J and clone size, whereas the DNA furnished D and trimming. The sample yields about 130,000 clones, around 83% seen once. This sequence joins TRBV7-2 and TRBJ1-2; D not resolved. The sample taken for sequencing was peripheral blood. The TCR was taken from a human donor in a cohort sampled during active COVID-19. CDR3 nucleotide sequence: TGTGCCAGCAGTCGTGGAGGGGGCTACACCTTC. This translates into CASSRGGGYTF.